This entry features one T cell receptor (beta chain) sequence. The antigen is not known. The sample belongs to a study of T cell responses to AZD1222 COVID-19 vaccine. Study-wide background: Pooled together were second doses at about 4 or about 12 weeks.

Repertoires were generated with immunoSEQ multiplex PCR, while TCRdb's copy carries only in-frame clones and drops some. The sample has 30,000 to 35,000 clones, 75% to 90% seen once. Study-wide results and caveats: At study baseline, merely about 6 AZD1222 recipients were seropositive. In all cases, repertoires were sampled only after the peak T cell response. Spike-specific TCR breadth and depth were elevated following two AZD1222 doses.

CDR3 length: 13 amino acids. The ends lost 5 bases at V and 6 bases at J; junction bases unmatched: 6. Germline V gives CDR1 SGHVS, CDR2 FQNEAQ. The gene calls are TRBV7-8 and TRBJ1-2; 7 positions agree with TRBD1. The source material was peripheral blood, sampled on day 0 of AZD1222 vaccination. This sequence originates from an adult in good health. The CDR3 loop reads CASSRTDRDGYTF. The CDR3 DNA reads TGTGCCAGCAGCCGGACCGACAGGGATGGCTACACCTTC.